This note documents a single TCR beta chain sequence. The source of the sample is a study of T cell repertoires in cytomegalovirus infection. TCRdb itself ran the reads through MiXCR, one entry per CDR3 protein. Among more than 150,000 distinct CDR3 sequences listed, 20% to 25% were seen once. The CDR3 consists of 15 residues. The V and J ends lost 6 bases and 0 bases respectively, with 12 bases between them. From germline, CDR1 is MDHEN and CDR2 SYDVKM. Sequenced: PBMCs. This chain uses TRBV28 with TRBJ1-5; no clear D gene. This receptor was identified in a human donor in good health (CMV status not recorded). Some clones in this sample may be carry-over from other donors' samples. The CDR3 DNA reads TGTGCCAGCAGGTATCCGGGTCTTAGCAATCAGCCCCAGCATTTT. Its protein is CASRYPGLSNQPQHF.